These 15 T cell receptor beta chains share one sample of origin, sequenced in a study of cytomegalovirus exposure and HLA in healthy donors. The PCR ran on 60 Vbeta and 13 Jbeta primers. The table came from immunoSEQ multiplex PCR; TCRdb's copy has only in-frame clones and leaves some out. Of more than 120,000 clones detected, around 86% appear once; the ten largest clones hold roughly 2.8%. Sequenced sample: PBMCs. The receptors stem from a woman in her 30s in good health and CMV-seronegative.

The chain combines TRBV5-6 with TRBJ1-2; the match to TRBD1 covers 7 bases. The CDR3 sequence is 15 residues long. V lost 0 bases to trimming and J lost 7 bases; unmatched junction nucleotides: 9. The germline V gene has CDR1 SGHDT and CDR2 YYEEEE. CDR3 nucleotide sequence: TGTGCCAGCAGCTTGGAGCTCGGACAGGCTAGTGGCTACACCTTC. As protein: CASSLELGQASGYTF.

The chain employs TRBV19 and TRBJ2-3; 10 bases line up with TRBD2. Germline loops: CDR1 LNHDA, CDR2 SQIVND (reference sequence). The ends lost 7 bases at V and 1 base at J; junction bases unmatched: 5. The CDR3 is 15 residues long. Written as DNA, the CDR3 is TGTGCCAGTACCCTTAGCGGGGGGCGCACAGATACGCAGTATTTT. Translating gives CASTLSGGRTDTQYF.

This clone was counted a few times. J is TRBJ2-7 and V is TRBV5-1; D perhaps matches TRBD1 (5 bases). Trimming removed 2 bases at V and 4 bases at J, with 25 bases between. This CDR3 has 18 residues. Germline lookup yields CDR1 SGHRS and CDR2 YFSETQ. CDR3 residues: CASSFNPTGIVPYYEQYF. The CDR3 DNA reads TGCGCCAGCAGCTTTAACCCCACAGGTATAGTTCCCTATTACGAGCAGTACTTC.

J is TRBJ2-5 and V is TRBV9; 8 positions match TRBD1. The junction had 11 bases not matched to a gene; V was cut back by 4 bases and J by 6 bases. The CDR3 extends over 15 amino acids. The V gene's germline CDR1 is SGDLS and CDR2 YYNGEE. The CDR3 DNA is TGTGCCAGCAGCAACGGACAGGGTATCGGAAAGACCCAGTACTTC. This gives the protein CASSNGQGIGKTQYF.

This chain links TRBV11-2 with TRBJ2-2; D is unresolved. Trimming left V 2 bases short and J 7 bases short, with 5 bases between. This CDR3 has 12 amino acids. The V gene's germline CDR1 is SGHAT and CDR2 FQNNGV. In nucleotides, the CDR3 is TGTGCCAGCAGCTTAAGAGGCGGGGAGCTGTTTTTT. Protein: CASSLRGGELFF.

The rearrangement joins TRBV15 to TRBJ1-1; TRBD1 agrees at 7 bases. Germline V gene data show CDR1 as LNHNV and CDR2 as YYDKDF (reference sequence). J lost 7 bases, V lost 0 bases, and 8 bases had no gene match. The CDR3 runs to 15 residues. The DNA of the CDR3 is TGTGCCACCAGCAGAGACTGGAAGGGGGCTCATGAAGCTTTCTTT. Its translation: CATSRDWKGAHEAFF. The variable domain in full, completed from reference TRBV15 and TRBJ1-1, reads DAMVIQNPRYQVTQFGKPVTLSCSQTLNHNVMYWYQQKSSQAPKLLFHYYDKDFNNEADTPDNFQSRRPNTSFCFLDIRSPGLGDTAMYLCATSRDWKGAHEAFFGQGTRLTVV.

The CDR3 sequence is CASREYNSPLHF. As DNA, the CDR3 is TGTGCCAGCCGGGAATATAATTCACCCCTCCACTTT. This chain joins TRBV6-1 and TRBJ1-6; D uncertain. There are 12 residues in the CDR3. The germline gives CDR1 MNHNS, CDR2 SASEGT. The ends were cut back, 8 bases at V and 4 bases at J, with 6 bases in the middle.

V usage is TRBV7-3 and J usage is TRBJ1-1; possible D gene TRBD1, 6 bases. Germline CDR1 is SGHTA and CDR2 is FQGTGA. This CDR3 contains 14 residues. The V end was cut by 4 bases, the J end by 1 base, with 10 bases between. The CDR3 DNA sequence: TGTGCCAGCAGCTCAGCACAGGGGAACACTGAAGCTTTCTTT. This sequence encodes CASSSAQGNTEAFF.

The gene calls are TRBV2 and TRBJ1-1; perhaps TRBD1 as D (6 bases). This CDR3 comprises 12 residues. V dropped 3 bases and J dropped 10 bases, with 12 bases sitting between them. Per germline, CDR1 SNHLY and CDR2 FYNNEI. The CDR3 loop is CASSDRGFSAFF. The CDR3, as DNA: TGTGCCAGCAGTGACAGGGGTTTCTCAGCTTTCTTT.

Here the CDR3 DNA reads TGTGCCAGCAGCACGTACGAGTCTCTAGCGGGGGGTTACGAGCAGTACTTC. This gives the protein CASSTYESLAGGYEQYF. The chain is built from TRBV7-9 and TRBJ2-7; 11 bases are shared with TRBD2. V shed 5 bases and J 4 bases; nucleotides not matched to a gene: 13. CDR1 and CDR2 (germline): SEHNR, FQNEAQ (reference sequence). This CDR3 has 17 residues.

The rearrangement joins TRBV29-1 to TRBJ2-5; a weak D match, TRBD1 (6 bases). This CDR3 region has 14 residues. Trimming stripped 2 bases from V and 5 bases from J, with 15 bases between. Per germline, CDR1 SQVTM and CDR2 ANQGSEA. CDR3 in DNA: TGCAGCGTTGAAAGGGGGAGCGGTCCGGAGACCCAGTACTTC. Protein product: CSVERGSGPETQYF. Together with reference TRBV29-1 and TRBJ2-5, the CDR3 gives the full variable domain: SAVISQKPSRDICQRGTSLTIQCQVDSQVTMMFWYRQQPGQSLTLIATANQGSEATYESGFVIDKFPISRPNLTFSTLTVSNMSPEDSSIYLCSVERGSGPETQYFGPGTRLLVL.

This chain joins TRBV7-9 and TRBJ2-5, with TRBD2 matching over 9 bases. Germline V gives CDR1 SEHNR, CDR2 FQNEAQ (reference sequence). The CDR3 runs to 16 residues. Trimming cost V 2 bases and J 2 bases; bases outside gene matches: 6. The CDR3 loop is CASSLWGGGDQETQYF. The CDR3 nucleotides read TGTGCCAGCAGCTTATGGGGCGGGGGGGATCAAGAGACCCAGTACTTC. The variable domain in full, completed from reference TRBV7-9 and TRBJ2-5, reads DTGVSQNPRHKITKRGQNVTFRCDPISEHNRLYWYRQTLGQGPEFLTYFQNEAQLEKSRLLSDRFSAERPKGSFSTLEIQRTEQGDSAMYLCASSLWGGGDQETQYFGPGTRLLVL.

The gene calls are TRBV5-1 and TRBJ2-1, with D uncertain. This CDR3 has 13 amino acids. Germline CDR1 and CDR2: SGHRS and YFSETQ. The V gene lost 4 bases and the J gene lost 3 bases, with 8 bases spanning the gap. CDR3 in amino acids: CASSVGYYNEQFF. CDR3 DNA: TGCGCCAGCAGCGTCGGTTACTACAATGAGCAGTTCTTC.

The rearrangement links TRBV10-2 to TRBJ1-5; D gene unclear. The CDR3 extends over 15 amino acids. Germline values: CDR1 WSHSY, CDR2 SAAADI. Trimming took off 0 bases at V and 2 bases at J, with 8 bases between the two ends. CDR3 amino acids: CASSESGGRNQPQHF. As DNA, the CDR3 is TGCGCCAGCAGTGAGTCAGGAGGGCGCAATCAGCCCCAGCATTTT.

This clone was counted only a few times. The chain combines TRBV10-3 with TRBJ2-1; D possibly corresponds to TRBD2 (5 bases). Germline values: CDR1 ENHRY, CDR2 SYGVKD. Trimming stripped 7 bases from V and 4 bases from J, with 8 bases between. The CDR3 runs 12 residues. The CDR3 is CAIMRDYNEQFF. The CDR3 DNA follows: TGTGCCATCATGAGGGATTACAATGAGCAGTTCTTC.